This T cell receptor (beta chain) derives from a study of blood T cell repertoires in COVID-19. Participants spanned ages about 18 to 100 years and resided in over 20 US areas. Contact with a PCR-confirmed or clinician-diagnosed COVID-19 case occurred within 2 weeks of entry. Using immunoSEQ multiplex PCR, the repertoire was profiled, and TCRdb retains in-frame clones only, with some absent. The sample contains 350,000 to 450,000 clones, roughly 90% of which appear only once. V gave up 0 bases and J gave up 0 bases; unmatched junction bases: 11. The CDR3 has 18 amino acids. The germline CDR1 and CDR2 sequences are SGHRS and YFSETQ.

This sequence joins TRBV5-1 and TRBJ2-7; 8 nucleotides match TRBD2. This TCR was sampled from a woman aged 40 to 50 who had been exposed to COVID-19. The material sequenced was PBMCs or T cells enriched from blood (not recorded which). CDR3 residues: CASSLDIASGHSSYEQYF. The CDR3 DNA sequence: TGCGCCAGCAGCTTGGATATTGCTAGCGGGCATAGCTCCTACGAGCAGTACTTC.